One TCR beta chain is described in this entry. Its target antigen remains unknown. The input lacks base qualities; no much larger clone sits a single base away. The junction shows trimming of 7 bases on V and 3 bases on J, plus 13 bases between the germline ends. The CDR3 holds 13 amino acids from the cysteine to the phenylalanine. This entry keeps only the CDR3 DNA: 39 bases, framed from base 1. Based on the germline V gene (reference sequence), the CDR1 and CDR2 sequences are DFQATT and SNEGSKA. This sample was included in a study of response to subunit inactivated influenza vaccine (dated by TCRdb to 2016 to 2019). A note on the overall study: The study used deep quantitative T cell receptor repertoire profiling to track responses to a trivalent subunit inactivated influenza vaccine.

Broad study findings and their caveats: It was suggested by the authors that each seasonal influenza vaccination may recruit only a limited number of new T cells.

Preparation of the library involved RT-PCR. TCRdb records Illumina HiSeq 2500 as the sequencer. TCRdb handled the public reads itself, with Q25 trimming in fastp and clone calling in MiXCR, and kept productive beta chains. Rows with one shared CDR3 protein collapse into an entry with the most common genes and DNA. This sample holds about 570,000 distinct CDR3 sequences; around 11% were observed only once. The ten most abundant clones make up approximately 10% of the sample. The data also belong to a second study, concerning T cells expressing NK-cell markers. In that second paper, the authors write: TCR beta cDNA libraries were made by 5'RACE template switching that added a universal primer site and unique molecular identifiers. In sorted CD3+CD56+NKG2C+, CD3+CD56+NKG2C- and CD3+CD56-NKG2C+ T-cell subsets from about 8 donors, TCR beta-chain repertoires were profiled. Among the eight sequenced donors, only one was HCMV-seronegative, while the other seven were HCMV-seropositive. In several experiments an anti-gammadeltaTCR antibody was added to restrict sorting to alphabetaTCR-expressing T cells. For more than 5 donors, the dominant CD3+CD56+NKG2C+ clonotypes were among the top 10 CD8+ clonotypes and accounted for roughly 1.0-8% of CD8+ T cells. Those dominant clonotypes were again the most abundant among CD3+CD56-NKG2C+ cells in a handful of donors, at roughly 25-65%. It remained unclear whether the expanded NKG2C-expressing T cell clones were specific for HCMV antigens. Randomly selected healthy volunteers, three men and five women, were used as the eight sequenced donors. HCMV-specific IgG was detected in serum with a commercial ELISA kit to determine HCMV serostatus. Peripheral blood mononuclear cells were isolated from blood by Ficoll density gradient centrifugation. Bulk peripheral blood T-cell repertoires were additionally sequenced from unsorted PBMC for six donors. cDNA synthesis was primed from the TCR beta constant segment, followed by two successive PCR amplification steps. Illumina HiSeq 2000/2500, MiSeq or NextSeq was used to sequence libraries as 2 x 150 bp reads. MIGEC was used to demultiplex reads and group reads by UMI, and MiTCR was used to assemble and quantify clonotypes. To remove erroneous sequences, TCR cDNA sequences were retained only when supported by two or more reads. The tcR package was used for downstream repertoire analysis, and clonotypes were matched between fractions using CDR3 nucleotide sequence together with V segment. Antigen specificity was annotated against VDJdb with VDJmatch, allowing one amino acid substitution in CDR3.

The clonotype comes from a middle-aged man who received an inactivated influenza vaccine. Donor details come from another sample of the same person, matched by shared clones. Sequences were derived from PBMCs from blood, sampled on the day of vaccination. Recombination joined TRBV20-1 with TRBJ2-1; TRBD1 is a weak D gene call, 6 bases matching. The DNA sequence reads TGCAGTGTCAAGGGACACGACTACAATGAGCAGTTCTTC. Its translation reads: CSVKGHDYNEQFF.